This TCR beta chain was sequenced in a study of blood T cell repertoires in COVID-19. About the study: The origin of the acute and convalescent COVID-19 samples was the United States, Italy and Spain. PBMCs, B-cell-depleted T cells, or T cells were the source of the cDNA or gDNA that made up the material.

The CDR3 length is 18 residues. The germline V gene has CDR1 SGHNT and CDR2 YYREEE (reference sequence). V shed 4 bases, J shed 4 bases, and the junction held 17 bases outside the gene matches. Authors' analysis steps: Reference gene primer amplification in the assay estimated nucleated cell counts. TCRdb keeps only in-frame clones here, not all; method: immunoSEQ multiplex PCR. The V and J calls and the clone size are those of that table, but D and trimming were determined from the DNA. The table has tens of thousands of clones, around 80% seen once. J is TRBJ2-3 and V is TRBV5-4, with 8 bases fitting TRBD1. This receptor was identified in a woman over 75 with active or convalescent COVID-19. Sequences were obtained from peripheral blood. The CDR3 loop reads CASSGIQNRGSGADTQYF. Written as DNA, the CDR3 is TGTGCCAGCAGCGGAATCCAGAACAGGGGGTCAGGGGCAGATACGCAGTATTTT.